The clone carrying this TCR beta chain was observed at least ten times. Its specificity is not known. V shed 7 bases and J shed 0 bases, with 3 bases lying between them. CDR3 length equals 11 residues. This sample was taken from a study of response to subunit inactivated influenza vaccine. Study-wide points: New T cells are recruited in small numbers by each seasonal influenza vaccination, according to the authors' suggestion.

TCRdb re-analysed the RT-PCR reads in MiXCR, keeping a single row per CDR3 protein. The sample includes about 540,000 distinct CDR3 sequences, around 21% of them seen just once. The sample was also reused in another study, on T cells expressing NK-cell markers. Per that study: UMIs accompanied the 5'RACE template switching by which TCR beta cDNA was made. With respect to HCMV, seven of the eight sequenced donors were seropositive, and one was seronegative. The sorts in several experiments were restricted to alpha-beta TCR T cells by an anti-gamma-delta TCR antibody.

The sample consisted of CD4+ T cells sorted from PBMCs, taken 12 days after vaccination. This chain uses TRBV12-3 or TRBV12-4 with TRBJ1-1; no clear D. This clonotype originated in a man aged 50 to 60 who received an inactivated influenza vaccine. CDR3 sequence: CASTLNTEAFF. For the CDR3, the DNA is TGTGCCAGCACCCTGAACACTGAAGCTTTCTTT.